This T cell receptor (beta chain) originates from a study of control samples from healthy donors and cancer patients. Repertoires were generated with immunoSEQ multiplex PCR, while TCRdb's copy carries only in-frame clones and drops some. The data show some 96,000 clones, just over 90% seen once. V was trimmed by 3 bases and J by 6 bases, leaving 9 bases between them. This CDR3 has 12 residues. The chain uses TRBV12-3 or TRBV12-4 and TRBJ2-7; tentatively, D is TRBD2 (5 bases). Sequenced sample: blood. The receptor comes from a man aged 18 to 29 in good health. In DNA form, the CDR3 reads TGTGCCAGCAGTTTGCCGGGATTCGAGCAGTACTTC. Encoded protein: CASSLPGFEQYF.